Listed here are 24 T cell receptor beta chains from one sample, sequenced in a study of PD-1 blockade in classical Hodgkin lymphoma (dated by TCRdb to the early 2020s). In light of the paper, this sample's time point label describes: cycle 4 day 1 (C4D1), after five to seven weeks of nivolumab. Relapse after autologous stem cell transplantation had occurred in all trial patients, and cohorts A, B and C were distinguished by prior brentuximab vedotin exposure. A Miltenyi CD4+ T cell isolation kit was used for magnetic negative selection to purify CD4+ T cells from thawed PBMCs. Libraries were made using the immunoSEQ multiplex PCR assay. TCRdb mirrors the immuneACCESS table, restricted to in-frame sequences. Some clones are absent from its copies; in checked studies, under half trace to an unresolved V gene, and the reason for the others is unknown. The sample has fewer than 35,000 clones on record, around 84% of them singletons. Jointly, the top ten make up over 0.8% of the sample.

Sequencing used CD4+ T cells from blood, obtained before the fourth cycle of nivolumab. These receptors all come from a human donor with classical Hodgkin lymphoma.

This chain connects TRBV28 to TRBJ2-7; D uncertain. The CDR3 has 21 amino acids. Germline V gene data show CDR1 as MDHEN and CDR2 as SYDVKM. The V gene lost 3 bases and the J gene lost 1 base, with 31 bases spanning the gap. CDR3: CASSFPAIPAPGRDRSYEQYF. DNA of the CDR3: TGTGCCAGCAGTTTTCCTGCGATTCCGGCCCCGGGCCGTGATCGGTCCTACGAGCAGTACTTC. Full variable domain (outside the CDR3, taken from reference TRBV28 and TRBJ2-7): DVKVTQSSRYLVKRTGEKVFLECVQDMDHENMFWYRQDPGLGLRLIYFSYDVKMKEKGDIPEGYSVSREKKERFSLILESASTNQTSMYLCASSFPAIPAPGRDRSYEQYFGPGTRLTVT.

The chain couples TRBV5-4 to TRBJ1-1; D gene ambiguous. Germline CDR1 reads SGHNT; CDR2 reads YYREEE (reference sequence). The CDR3 loop spans 13 amino acids. Trimming left V 1 base short and J 5 bases short, with 9 bases between. CDR3: CASSLSYGTEAFF. The DNA for the CDR3 is TGTGCCAGCAGCTTGTCCTATGGGACTGAAGCTTTCTTT.

The chain is built from TRBV6-5 and TRBJ1-1; unclear D gene. The CDR3 loop spans 15 amino acids. The V gene lost 3 bases and the J gene lost 3 bases, with 14 bases spanning the gap. Germline V gives CDR1 MNHEY, CDR2 SVGAGI. The DNA of the CDR3 is TGTGCCAGCAGTTATTCCCAAGTGGTCGACACTGAAGCTTTCTTT. As protein: CASSYSQVVDTEAFF.

The CDR3 DNA follows: TGCAGCGTGGTACGGCTAGCAATGCCCTACGAGCAGTACTTC. Amino acid sequence: CSVVRLAMPYEQYF. The rearrangement links TRBV29-1 to TRBJ2-7, with a possible D match to TRBD2 (5 bases). Germline assignment: CDR1 SQVTM and CDR2 ANQGSEA. V was shortened by 6 bases and J by 2 bases, with 17 bases between the two germline ends. The CDR3 is 14 amino acids.

The chain uses TRBV6-5 and TRBJ2-2; D not certain. Trimming pared 5 bases from V and 5 bases from J, leaving 12 bases between. The CDR3 has 14 residues. The germline gives CDR1 MNHEY, CDR2 SVGAGI. The CDR3 spells CASSRLEVTGELFF. CDR3 DNA: TGTGCCAGCAGTCGTCTAGAGGTTACCGGGGAGCTGTTTTTT.

This clone was detected only a few times. The chain combines TRBV30 with TRBJ1-2; 9 bases are shared with TRBD1. The CDR3 contains 14 residues. V lost 5 bases to trimming and J lost 4 bases; unmatched junction nucleotides: 8. The germline gives CDR1 GTSNPN, CDR2 SVGIG (reference sequence). The CDR3 loop is CAWEDRGGLYGYTF. For the CDR3, the DNA is TGTGCCTGGGAAGACAGGGGGGGACTCTATGGCTACACCTTC.

The chain uses TRBV19 and TRBJ2-3, with D perhaps matching TRBD1 (5 bases). The CDR3 extends over 16 amino acids. The V end lost 3 bases, the J end lost 1 base, and 14 bases lay between the germline ends. CDR1 is LNHDA and CDR2 is SQIVND in the germline V gene (reference sequence). CDR3 sequence reads: CASSMRTSIGTDTQYF. The CDR3 region has the DNA TGTGCCAGTAGTATGAGGACATCCATAGGCACAGATACGCAGTATTTT.

The rearrangement links TRBV5-1 to TRBJ1-5; D unclear. V lost 0 bases and J 7 bases, leaving 11 bases between the germline ends. This CDR3 comprises 14 residues. Germline-derived CDR1 and CDR2 are SGHRS and YFSETQ. The CDR3 region has the DNA TGCGCCAGCAGCTTGGAGGGCACCGGACAGCCCCAGCATTTT. Its protein is CASSLEGTGQPQHF.

V is TRBV5-4 and J is TRBJ2-7, with D perhaps given as TRBD1 or TRBD2 (7 bases each). Germline V gene data show CDR1 as SGHNT and CDR2 as YYREEE (reference sequence). The CDR3 length is 15 residues. The ends were cut back, 4 bases at V and 6 bases at J, with 20 bases in the middle. The CDR3 DNA sequence: TGTGCCAGCAGCATTGATCAGGGGGGGTTCAGCGAGCAGTACTTC. As protein: CASSIDQGGFSEQYF. Combining the CDR3 with reference TRBV5-4 and TRBJ2-7 gives the whole variable domain ETGVTQSPTHLIKTRGQQVTLRCSSQSGHNTVSWYQQALGQGPQFIFQYYREEENGRGNFPPRFSGLQFPNYSSELNVNALELDDSALYLCASSIDQGGFSEQYFGPGTRLTVT.

CDR3 bases: TGTGCCAGCTCACCACCGGACTACAAGACCCAGTACTTC. This codes for CASSPPDYKTQYF. V and J are TRBV18 and TRBJ2-5; D possibly corresponds to TRBD2 (6 bases). This CDR3 is built from 13 residues. Germline loops: CDR1 KGHSH, CDR2 LQKENI. V lost 0 bases, J lost 6 bases, and 8 bases lay in between.

The chain employs TRBV29-1 and TRBJ2-6; possibly TRBD2 for D (6 bases). The length of the CDR3 is 15 residues. Trimming removed 8 bases from V and 3 bases from J, with 17 bases in between. CDR1 SQVTM and CDR2 ANQGSEA come from the germline V gene. CDR3 nucleotides: TGCAGCTTCACAGGAGGGGTCTATGGGGCCAACGTCCTGACTTTC. It yields the protein CSFTGGVYGANVLTF.

This chain joins TRBV10-3 and TRBJ1-1; no definite D call. The ends were cut back, 5 bases at V and 0 bases at J, with 10 bases in the middle. Germline V gene sequence: CDR1 ENHRY, CDR2 SYGVKD. The CDR3 runs to 14 residues. The CDR3 DNA reads as TGTGCCATCAGTCTAGATGACTTGAACACTGAAGCTTTCTTT. Translation: CAISLDDLNTEAFF.

The chain has TRBV2 and TRBJ1-2; 8 bases align to TRBD1. The CDR3 has 14 residues. Germline CDR1 and CDR2: SNHLY and FYNNEI. The V gene end was trimmed by 4 bases and the J gene end by 10 bases; junction bases not matched to a gene: 11. The CDR3 DNA is TGTGCCAGCAGTGGGGACAGGTTCAAATCTGACTACACCTTC. Translating it yields CASSGDRFKSDYTF.

The rearrangement uses TRBV19 and TRBJ1-1; no definite D call. V was clipped by 3 bases and J by 2 bases, with 10 bases between them. The CDR3 covers 14 residues. Looked up from germline, CDR1 is LNHDA and CDR2 is SQIVND (reference sequence). The CDR3 DNA follows: TGTGCCAGTAGTATCGGAGTAGGTAACACTGAAGCTTTCTTT. Its protein is CASSIGVGNTEAFF.

The chain's CDR3 is CASSRDPANEQFF. CDR3 sequence (DNA): TGTGCCAGCAGCCGGGACCCGGCCAATGAGCAGTTCTTC. V gene TRBV7-2 combines with J gene TRBJ2-1, with D possibly called TRBD1 or TRBD2 (5 bases each). The length of the CDR3 is 13 residues. Trimming shortened V by 5 bases and J by 6 bases, and 11 bases separated the two germline ends. Per germline, CDR1 SGHTA and CDR2 FQGNSA.

J is TRBJ1-1 and V is TRBV4-2; 7 bases fit TRBD1. The CDR3 loop spans 16 amino acids. J lost 6 bases, V lost 0 bases, and 10 bases had no gene match. Germline V lookup: CDR1 LGHNA, CDR2 YNFKEQ. CDR3 protein: CASSQDAQGEDAEAFF. CDR3 nucleotide sequence: TGTGCCAGCAGCCAAGATGCCCAGGGGGAGGATGCTGAAGCTTTCTTT.

The V gene is TRBV10-3, the J gene TRBJ2-7, with D perhaps matching TRBD2 (6 bases). The germline V and J ends were trimmed by 6 bases and 1 base, with 16 bases remaining between them. The CDR3 contains 15 residues. Germline assignment: CDR1 ENHRY and CDR2 SYGVKD. The CDR3 region is CAIRLGGTTSYEQYF. CDR3 sequence (DNA): TGTGCCATCAGGCTGGGGGGAACTACATCCTACGAGCAGTACTTC.

The V gene is TRBV7-9, the J gene TRBJ1-1; D remains unclear. Germline assignment: CDR1 SEHNR and CDR2 FQNEAQ (reference sequence). This CDR3 region has 13 residues. Trimming shortened V by 4 bases and J by 1 base, and 7 bases separated the two germline ends. The CDR3: CASSSDTNTEAFF. CDR3 nucleotides: TGTGCCAGCAGCTCCGACACGAACACTGAAGCTTTCTTT.

The chain employs TRBV7-8 and TRBJ1-3; no clear D gene. CDR3 length equals 15 residues. Germline values: CDR1 SGHVS, CDR2 FQNEAQ. Trimming removed 2 bases from V and 2 bases from J, with 10 bases in between. The CDR3 DNA is TGTGCCAGCAGCTTAAAAAGGCCGCCTGGAAACACCATATATTTT. It is translated as CASSLKRPPGNTIYF. The full variable domain, with the rest looked up from reference TRBV7-8 and TRBJ1-3, is GAGVSQSPRYKVAKRGQDVALRCDPISGHVSLFWYQQALGQGPEFLTYFQNEAQLDKSGLPSDRFFAERPEGSVSTLKIQRTQQEDSAVYLCASSLKRPPGNTIYFGEGSWLTVV.

The J gene is TRBJ2-1, the V gene TRBV6-4; tentatively, D is TRBD1 or TRBD2 (7 bases each). The CDR3 loop spans 17 amino acids. V lost 0 bases and J lost 4, with 16 bases in between. The germline CDR1 and CDR2 sequences are MRHNA and SNTAGT. In nucleotides, the CDR3 is TGTGCCAGCAGTGACTCTGGGAGGGGGCCCGATTACAATGAGCAGTTCTTC. Translated: CASSDSGRGPDYNEQFF.

The chain is built from TRBV11-3 and TRBJ2-7; D gene uncertain. Between the trimmed V and J ends, which lost 5 bases and 5 bases, there was a span of 10 bases. CDR1 and CDR2 (germline): SGHNT, YENEEA. This CDR3 region has 12 residues. Here the CDR3 DNA reads TGTGCCAGCAGCGCAGGAGAAGACGAGCAGTACTTC. Encoded protein: CASSAGEDEQYF.

The chain joins TRBV18 to TRBJ2-7; tentative D call: TRBD1 (5 bases). Germline V gene data show CDR1 as KGHSH and CDR2 as LQKENI. Deletions cut 3 bases from V and 2 bases from J, with 26 bases between. CDR3 size: 19 residues. CDR3 bases: TGTGCCAGCTCACCCGGGCTTGGCGGAGCAGGGAAGTCCACCTACGAGCAGTACTTC. Its translation: CASSPGLGGAGKSTYEQYF.

This clone appeared once. The CDR3 DNA is TGTGCCAGCAGTTCAGGGGCGCCGTATAATTCACCCCTCCACTTT. Translated, it gives CASSSGAPYNSPLHF. J is TRBJ1-6 and V is TRBV28; D perhaps matches TRBD1 (6 bases). CDR1 and CDR2 from the germline V gene are MDHEN and SYDVKM. The CDR3 is 15 amino acids. The V gene lost 4 bases and the J gene lost 4 bases, with 11 bases spanning the gap.

The chain links TRBV7-3 to TRBJ1-6, with D possibly being TRBD1 (5 bases). CDR1 SGHTA and CDR2 FQGTGA come from the germline V gene. The CDR3 consists of 16 residues. Trimming took 0 bases from V and 10 from J, leaving 16 bases between them. The CDR3, as DNA: TGTGCCAGCAGCTTAACAGGAACAGGCGGCGGATCACCCCTCCACTTT. Its protein is CASSLTGTGGGSPLHF.